The 19 T cell receptor beta chains below all came from one sample that was sequenced in a study of T cell responses to AZD1222 COVID-19 vaccine. The repertoire was sequenced with immunoSEQ multiplex PCR; TCRdb's copy has only in-frame clones and lacks some. The sample records about 160,000 clones, approximately 87% being singletons. The sample was peripheral blood, taken 28 days after the second AZD1222 dose. The receptors were sampled from an adult who received the AZD1222 COVID-19 vaccine.

The chain joins TRBV10-3 to TRBJ1-5; D unclear. V lost 6 bases and J lost 5, with 11 bases in between. The CDR3 totals 13 residues. CDR1 and CDR2 from the germline V gene are ENHRY and SYGVKD. The CDR3 bases are TGTGCCATCAGCGGACTCTCCGATCAGCCCCAGCATTTT. This gives the protein CAISGLSDQPQHF.

The chain couples TRBV7-9 to TRBJ2-5; D call uncertain. From germline, CDR1 is SEHNR and CDR2 FQNEAQ (reference sequence). This CDR3 comprises 11 residues. The V and J ends lost 5 bases and 2 bases respectively, with 3 bases between them. The CDR3 nucleotides read TGTGCCAGCAGCGTACAAGAGACCCAGTACTTC. This sequence encodes CASSVQETQYF.

CDR3 protein: CASRGEPQETQYF. CDR3 bases: TGTGCCAGCAGGGGGGAGCCCCAAGAGACCCAGTACTTC. The chain links TRBV5-4 to TRBJ2-5; possibly TRBD1 or TRBD2 for D (5 bases each). Germline CDR1 SGHNT, CDR2 YYREEE (reference sequence). CDR3 length equals 13 residues. Trimming removed 5 bases at V and 1 base at J, with 9 bases between. Combining the CDR3 with reference TRBV5-4 and TRBJ2-5 gives the whole variable domain ETGVTQSPTHLIKTRGQQVTLRCSSQSGHNTVSWYQQALGQGPQFIFQYYREEENGRGNFPPRFSGLQFPNYSSELNVNALELDDSALYLCASRGEPQETQYFGPGTRLLVL.

By share, this clone counts as medium-sized. The chain employs TRBV6-4 and TRBJ2-3, with 9 positions matching TRBD2. Germline V CDR1 and CDR2: MRHNA, SNTAGT. The CDR3 is 14 amino acids. V lost 4 bases, J lost 1 base, and 0 bases stayed unmatched. This chain's CDR3 is CASSVAGGTDTQYF. Written as DNA, the CDR3 is TGTGCCAGCAGTGTAGCGGGGGGCACAGATACGCAGTATTTT.

This chain joins TRBV6-5 and TRBJ2-7; tentatively, D is TRBD1 or TRBD2 (5 bases each). V shed 9 bases and J shed 1 base, with 13 bases lying between them. CDR1 and CDR2 from the germline V gene are MNHEY and SVGAGI. This CDR3 spans 13 amino acids. The CDR3: CASRDLTSYEQYF. The CDR3 DNA reads as TGTGCCAGTAGGGACCTCACATCCTACGAGCAGTACTTC.

This clone was counted between two and nine times. J is TRBJ1-1 and V is TRBV7-3; no clear D. The length of the CDR3 is 14 residues. Germline loops: CDR1 SGHTA, CDR2 FQGTGA. V lost 0 bases, J lost 4 bases, and 9 bases lay in between. This CDR3 reads CASSLTGSGTEAFF. The CDR3 nucleotides read TGTGCCAGCAGCTTAACTGGATCTGGCACTGAAGCTTTCTTT.

V usage is TRBV6-5 and J usage is TRBJ1-5; D is unclear. Germline V gives CDR1 MNHEY, CDR2 SVGAGI. V shed 7 bases and J shed 7 bases, with 20 bases lying between them. The CDR3 spans 15 residues. CDR3 DNA sequence: TGTGCCAGCATACTGTTTCGTGGGGAGAACCAGCCCCAGCATTTT. It yields the protein CASILFRGENQPQHF.

As regards this clone: The germline gene is not matched at one end of the junction; a read error may be the cause. The chain employs TRBV5-4 and TRBJ2-1, with unresolved D. Germline V lookup: CDR1 SGHNT, CDR2 YYREEE (reference sequence). This CDR3 comprises 14 residues. The CDR3 sequence: CASSFDISSNEQFF. The CDR3 DNA is TGTGCCAGCAGCTTTGATATTTCCTCCAATGAGCAGTTCTTC. Supplemented by reference TRBV5-4 and TRBJ2-1, the full variable domain reads ETGVTQSPTHLIKTRGQQVTLRCSSQSGHNTVSWYQQALGQGPQFIFQYYREEENGRGNFPPRFSGLQFPNYSSELNVNALELDDSALYLCASSFDISSNEQFFGPGTRLTVL.

V gene TRBV19 combines with J gene TRBJ2-2; tentatively, D is TRBD1 (6 bases). This CDR3 is 17 amino acids long. V was trimmed by 2 bases and J by 4 bases, leaving 17 bases between them. Germline loops: CDR1 LNHDA, CDR2 SQIVND (reference sequence). CDR3 nucleotides: TGTGCCAGTAGTATATACTCCGACAGGACAAGCACCGGGGAGCTGTTTTTT. Amino acid sequence: CASSIYSDRTSTGELFF.

The chain is built from TRBV12-3 or TRBV12-4 and TRBJ1-1; 9 nucleotides align to TRBD1. After removal of 6 bases from V and 6 bases from J, the junction contained 5 bases not matched to a gene. The CDR3 contains 13 residues. CDR3 residues: CASSNTGGSEAFF. The DNA of the CDR3 is TGTGCCAGCAGCAATACAGGGGGCTCTGAAGCTTTCTTT.

V and J are TRBV2 and TRBJ2-2; D gene unclear. CDR3 length equals 14 residues. Trimming left V 8 bases short and J 4 bases short, with 14 bases between. Germline V gene data show CDR1 as SNHLY and CDR2 as FYNNEI. CDR3 nucleotide sequence: TGTGCCAGCGCGACAAGCCAGAGCACCGGGGAGCTGTTTTTT. Its translation is CASATSQSTGELFF.

This chain connects TRBV11-3 to TRBJ2-2; D may be TRBD1 (8 bases). Trimming removed 4 bases at V and 4 bases at J, with 19 bases between. From germline, CDR1 is SGHNT and CDR2 YENEEA. The CDR3 is 17 amino acids. CDR3 in amino acids: CASSSHLDREGTGELFF. CDR3 nucleotide sequence: TGTGCCAGCAGCTCCCACCTGGACAGGGAGGGCACCGGGGAGCTGTTTTTT.

The rearrangement links TRBV15 to TRBJ2-1; D unclear. The germline gives CDR1 LNHNV, CDR2 YYDKDF (reference sequence). The CDR3 is 13 residues long. Trimming removed 9 bases at V and 9 bases at J, with 18 bases between. The CDR3 loop is CATRTVRTGEQFF. For the CDR3, the DNA is TGTGCCACTAGGACGGTCCGGACGGGTGAGCAGTTCTTC. Complete variable domain (other parts from reference TRBV15 and TRBJ2-1): DAMVIQNPRYQVTQFGKPVTLSCSQTLNHNVMYWYQQKSSQAPKLLFHYYDKDFNNEADTPDNFQSRRPNTSFCFLDIRSPGLGDTAMYLCATRTVRTGEQFFGPGTRLTVL.

This chain connects TRBV7-9 to TRBJ2-2; D uncertain. The CDR3 extends over 15 amino acids. Deletions cut 5 bases from V and 4 bases from J, with 14 bases between. Germline values: CDR1 SEHNR, CDR2 FQNEAQ (reference sequence). The chain's CDR3 is CASSPGSPATGELFF. CDR3 sequence (DNA): TGTGCCAGCAGCCCCGGGTCCCCCGCCACCGGGGAGCTGTTTTTT.

This clone was seen more than once but under ten times. The chain combines TRBV6-5 with TRBJ1-1, with TRBD1 matching 9 bases. V was pared by 6 bases and J by 1 base, with 6 bases of the junction left unmatched. The CDR3 totals 15 residues. Germline V CDR1 and CDR2: MNHEY, SVGAGI. The CDR3 loop reads CASRRDRVQNTEAFF. The CDR3 bases are TGTGCCAGCAGGAGGGACAGGGTTCAGAACACTGAAGCTTTCTTT.

This sequence joins TRBV2 and TRBJ1-5, with D perhaps TRBD1 (6 bases). The CDR3 runs to 14 residues. Germline assignment: CDR1 SNHLY and CDR2 FYNNEI. The V and J ends lost 7 bases and 4 bases respectively, with 14 bases between them. DNA for the CDR3: TGTGCCAGCACCAAGGACAGCCCAAATCAGCCCCAGCATTTT. Translated: CASTKDSPNQPQHF.

About this clone: The identical CDR3 is also encoded by other nucleotide sequences in the sample. The chain links TRBV5-1 to TRBJ1-5; D call uncertain. V shed 0 bases and J shed 5 bases, with 9 bases lying between them. Germline V gene sequence: CDR1 SGHRS, CDR2 YFSETQ. The CDR3 contains 14 residues. The CDR3 region is CASSLAGSDQPQHF. The CDR3 coding sequence is TGCGCCAGCAGCTTGGCCGGCAGCGATCAGCCCCAGCATTTT. The entire variable domain, with the rest obtained from reference TRBV5-1 and TRBJ1-5, is as follows: KAGVTQTPRYLIKTRGQQVTLSCSPISGHRSVSWYQQTPGQGLQFLFEYFSETQRNKGNFPGRFSGRQFSNSRSEMNVSTLELGDSALYLCASSLAGSDQPQHFGDGTRLSIL.

This rearrangement joins TRBV6-5 to TRBJ2-2; tentative D call: TRBD1 (6 bases). V shed 6 bases and J shed 4 bases, with 15 bases lying between them. CDR3 length equals 15 residues. The germline V gene has CDR1 MNHEY and CDR2 SVGAGI. CDR3 nucleotides: TGTGCCAGCAGCCAGACAGGCCGGGGCACCGGGGAGCTGTTTTTT. Translated, it gives CASSQTGRGTGELFF.

V is TRBV6-5 and J is TRBJ1-1; possible D gene TRBD1, 5 bases. Germline V gene data show CDR1 as MNHEY and CDR2 as SVGAGI. Trimming removed 10 bases from V and 1 base from J, with 16 bases in between. The CDR3 contains 14 residues. The CDR3 sequence is CAILGGWRNTEAFF. The CDR3 region has the DNA TGTGCCATCCTCGGGGGGTGGAGGAACACTGAAGCTTTCTTT.